This T cell receptor beta chain was captured in a study of control samples from healthy donors and cancer patients. Profiling relied on immunoSEQ multiplex PCR, and the TCRdb table lists in-frame clones only, not all of them. The table lists roughly 80,000 clones, around nine tenths of them singletons. V lost 2 bases to trimming and J lost 2 bases; unmatched junction nucleotides: 5. Germline values: CDR1 SGHRS, CDR2 YFSETQ. The CDR3 runs 15 residues. The clonotype originates from a woman between 45 and 65 years old in good health. The V call is TRBV5-1, the J call TRBJ2-7; 9 bases align to TRBD1. Specimen: blood. CDR3 DNA: TGCGCCAGCAGCTTTGGGAACAGGGGGCCCTACGAGCAGTACTTC. Translating gives CASSFGNRGPYEQYF.